These T cell receptor beta chains were read from a single sample in a study of blood T cells in healthy people across ages. In TCRdb, the 5' RACE reads were re-called with MiXCR into one record per CDR3 protein. The repertoire holds about 320,000 distinct CDR3 sequences, 27% seen once, with around 29% in the top ten. The material sequenced was blood. The receptors stem from a woman between 65 and 79 years old in good health. Each CDR3 is given with its conserved first and last residue. D genes are given only for firm matches. Size values are once, few and many counts, or a class for expanded clones, and some rows have none.

size	V	J	D	DNA	CDR3
.	TRBV4-1	TRBJ2-7	.	TGCGCCAGCAGCCAAGACAGGAATTACGAGCAGTACTTC	CASSQDRNYEQYF
.	TRBV6-2/TRBV6-3	TRBJ2-7	.	TGTGCCAGCAGTTATCGAGGGGGACCCTACGAGCAGTACTTC	CASSYRGGPYEQYF
few	TRBV28	TRBJ2-4	TRBD2	TGTGCCAGCAGTCTAACAAAGCGGGGGCTAAACATTCAGTACTTC	CASSLTKRGLNIQYF
.	TRBV5-1	TRBJ2-2	.	TGCGCCAGCAGCTTGTTATCGGGACCGAACACCGGGGAGCTGTTTTTT	CASSLLSGPNTGELFF
few	TRBV9	TRBJ2-5	TRBD2	TGTGCCAGCAGCGGTAGCGGGAACACGCCCCAAGAGACCCAGTACTTC	CASSGSGNTPQETQYF
.	TRBV12-3/TRBV12-4	TRBJ2-1	.	TGTGCCAGCAGTTTGACGGTGAATGAGCAGTTCTTC	CASSLTVNEQFF
.	TRBV28	TRBJ2-7	.	TGTGCCAGCAGATCACAGGTTCCTGGCTCCTACGAGCAGTACTTC	CASRSQVPGSYEQYF
.	TRBV11-2	TRBJ2-3	.	TGTGCCAGCAGCTTCCCGCGGGACACAGATACGCAGTATTTT	CASSFPRDTDTQYF
.	TRBV9	TRBJ1-3	TRBD1	TGTGCCAGCAGCGGACAGGGATATGGAAACACCATATATTTT	CASSGQGYGNTIYF
few	TRBV28	TRBJ2-2	.	TGTGCCAGCAGCCTCACTGTGGCCGGGGAGCTGTTTTTT	CASSLTVAGELFF